This is a list of T cell receptor beta chains from one sample in a study of cytomegalovirus exposure and HLA in healthy donors. Only in-frame clones appear in the TCRdb table, and some are missing; sequencing was by immunoSEQ multiplex PCR. The data hold over 250,000 clones, with more than 55% observed a single time. Input material: PBMCs. The receptors shown here come from a female donor in good health and CMV-seronegative. Each CDR3 is given without its conserved first and last residue. Expanded clones get a size class; other rows say once, few or many, or leave the size out.

clone_size	v_call	j_call	cdr3_aa
-	TRBV11-3	TRBJ1-1	ASSQPTGSNTEAF
-	TRBV5-1	TRBJ1-6	ASREQGNSPLH
-	TRBV5-8	TRBJ2-1	ASSFSFNEQF
-	TRBV2	TRBJ2-1	ASRGTSGLYNEQF
-	TRBV6-5	TRBJ2-5	ASSLGRAETQY
-	TRBV6-4	TRBJ1-2	ASSDHHGVQSPDF
-	TRBV29-1	TRBJ2-3	SVVYETSAVFGKQY
-	TRBV6-4	TRBJ2-7	ASSGSGAPAYEQY
-	TRBV2	TRBJ2-3	ASVKAGGGDTDTQY
-	TRBV29-1	TRBJ2-5	SVALRDSLPGEQY
-	TRBV11-2	TRBJ2-7	ASSLGGGYEQY
-	TRBV28	TRBJ1-5	ASTTGGGGSNQPQH
-	TRBV25-1	-	ASSEVIAGPYEQY
-	TRBV6-6	TRBJ2-7	ASTSGQVSYEQY
-	TRBV6-5	TRBJ1-2	ASGYQGNYGYT
-	TRBV6-1	TRBJ1-2	ASSDTGGFNYGYT
-	TRBV4-1	TRBJ2-7	ASSQDTTREYYEQY
few	TRBV6-5	TRBJ2-1	ASRLAGGTYNEQF
-	TRBV30	TRBJ1-1	AWSRGRNTEAF
-	TRBV4-1	TRBJ2-7	ASGRGDEQY
few	TRBV4-1	TRBJ2-1	ASSSRPGSYNEQF
-	TRBV7-9	TRBJ2-7	ASSSGGGLAGGYEQY
once	TRBV5-6	TRBJ1-1	ASSLVGQGGNTEAF
-	TRBV27	TRBJ1-2	ASRSGTVGYT
-	TRBV28	TRBJ2-7	ASSLAAYEQY
few	TRBV23-1	TRBJ2-7	ASSQFDSYEQY
-	TRBV27	TRBJ2-7	ASSLLQGAVGEQY
-	TRBV18	TRBJ2-1	ASSPPGLSNNEQF
-	TRBV2	TRBJ1-1	ASIRGISTEAF
-	TRBV6-4	TRBJ2-5	ASSIAGGPSETQY
-	TRBV10-3	TRBJ2-3	AISERTSASTSTDTQY